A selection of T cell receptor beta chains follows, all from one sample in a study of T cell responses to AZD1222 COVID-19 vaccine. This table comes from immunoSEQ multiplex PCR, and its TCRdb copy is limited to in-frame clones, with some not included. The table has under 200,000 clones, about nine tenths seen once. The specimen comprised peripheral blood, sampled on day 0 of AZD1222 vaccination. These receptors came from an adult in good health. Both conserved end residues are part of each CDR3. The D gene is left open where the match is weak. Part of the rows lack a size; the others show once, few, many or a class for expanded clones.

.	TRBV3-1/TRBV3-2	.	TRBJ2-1	CASSRGRTNEQFF	TGTGCCAGCAGCCGGGGACGCACCAATGAGCAGTTCTTC
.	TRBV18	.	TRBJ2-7	CASSPVVTRLGEQYF	TGTGCCAGCTCACCAGTCGTCACCCGGTTAGGCGAGCAGTACTTC
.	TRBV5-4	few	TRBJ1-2	CASSLERAGISGYTF	TGTGCCAGCAGCTTGGAAAGGGCAGGAATAAGTGGCTACACCTTC
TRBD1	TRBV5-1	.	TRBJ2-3	CASSLQGSTDTQYF	TGCGCCAGCAGCTTACAGGGGAGCACAGATACGCAGTATTTT
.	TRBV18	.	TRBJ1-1	CASSPPSQGLNTEAFF	TGTGCCAGCTCACCACCTTCGCAGGGGCTAAACACTGAAGCTTTCTTT
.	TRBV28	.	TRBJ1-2	CASSRLGGNGFSYGYTF	TGTGCCAGCAGTCGACTGGGGGGCAATGGGTTTAGCTATGGCTACACCTTC
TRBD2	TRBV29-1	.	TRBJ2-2	CSVAKRGANTGELFF	TGCAGCGTTGCCAAGCGGGGGGCGAACACCGGGGAGCTGTTTTTT
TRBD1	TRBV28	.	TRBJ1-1	CASRATGGSNTEAFF	TGTGCCAGCAGAGCCACAGGGGGATCGAACACTGAAGCTTTCTTT
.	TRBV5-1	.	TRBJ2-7	CASSLGGAWGAHYEQYF	TGCGCCAGCAGCTTGGGCGGGGCGTGGGGGGCGCATTACGAGCAGTACTTC
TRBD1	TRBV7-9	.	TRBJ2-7	CASSLVDRGSYEQYF	TGTGCCAGCAGCTTAGTGGACAGGGGAAGCTACGAGCAGTACTTC
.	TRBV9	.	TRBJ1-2	CASSPILNRDSYGYTF	TGTGCCAGCAGCCCGATTTTGAACAGGGATTCCTATGGCTACACCTTC
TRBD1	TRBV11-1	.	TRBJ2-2	CASSLAGTGNTGELFF	TGTGCCAGCAGTCTCGCCGGGACAGGGAACACCGGGGAGCTGTTTTTT
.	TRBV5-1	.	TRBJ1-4	CASRQDKNEKLFF	TGCGCCAGCAGACAAGACAAGAATGAAAAACTGTTTTTT
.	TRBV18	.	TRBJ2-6	CASSALSGANVLTF	TGTGCCAGCTCAGCCCTCTCTGGGGCCAACGTCCTGACTTTC
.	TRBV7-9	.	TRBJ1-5	CASSLGQSNQPQHF	TGTGCCAGCAGCTTAGGGCAGAGCAATCAGCCCCAGCATTTT
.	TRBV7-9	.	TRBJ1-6	CASSLEGRFFPLHF	TGTGCCAGCAGCTTAGAGGGGAGGTTTTTTCCCCTCCACTTT
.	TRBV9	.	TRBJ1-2	CASSVEQGAGGYTF	TGTGCCAGCAGCGTAGAACAGGGAGCGGGTGGCTACACCTTC
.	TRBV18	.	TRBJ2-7	CASSLNLRTRQASYEQYF	TGTGCCAGCTCACTCAACCTGCGGACGAGACAGGCCTCCTACGAGCAGTACTTC
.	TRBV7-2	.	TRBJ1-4	CASSPRWTNEKLFF	TGTGCCAGCAGCCCGAGGTGGACTAATGAAAAACTGTTTTTT
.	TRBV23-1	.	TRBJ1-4	CASSQSIVMRGQGGEKLFF	TGCGCCAGCAGTCAATCGATAGTTATGCGGGGGCAAGGAGGCGAAAAACTGTTTTTT
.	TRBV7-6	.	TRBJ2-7	CASSYQGREQYF	TGTGCCAGCAGCTACCAGGGAAGGGAGCAGTACTTC
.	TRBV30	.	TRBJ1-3	CAWSVRGDTIYF	TGTGCCTGGAGTGTACGGGGGGACACCATATATTTT
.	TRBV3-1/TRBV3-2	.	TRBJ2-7	CASSQQYEQYF	TGTGCCAGCAGCCAACAGTACGAGCAGTACTTC
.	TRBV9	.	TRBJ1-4	CASSVAGATNEKLFF	TGTGCCAGCAGCGTAGCGGGAGCAACTAATGAAAAACTGTTTTTT
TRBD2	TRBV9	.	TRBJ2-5	CASSPRGGPQETQYF	TGTGCCAGCAGCCCCCGGGGGGGCCCCCAAGAGACCCAGTACTTC
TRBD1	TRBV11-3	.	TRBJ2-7	CASSLDSQGANEQYF	TGTGCCAGCAGCTTAGACTCTCAGGGGGCGAACGAGCAGTACTTC
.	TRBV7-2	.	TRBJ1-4	CASSPLGGAHEKLFF	TGTGCCAGCAGCCCCCTCGGAGGAGCACATGAAAAACTGTTTTTT
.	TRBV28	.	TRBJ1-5	CASSTQTPAQHF	TGTGCCAGCAGTACCCAGACCCCCGCCCAGCATTTT
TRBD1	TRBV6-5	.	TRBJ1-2	CASSSQGGVNYGYTF	TGTGCCAGCAGTTCGCAGGGGGGGGTTAACTATGGCTACACCTTC
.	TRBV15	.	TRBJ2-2	CATSVRIESGELFF	TGTGCCACCAGCGTTAGAATTGAATCGGGGGAGCTGTTTTTT
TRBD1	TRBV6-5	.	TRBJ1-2	CASSLGTASLYGYTF	TGTGCCAGCAGCTTGGGGACAGCCAGCTTGTATGGCTACACCTTC
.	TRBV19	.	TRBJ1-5	CASSIENLSGTNQPQHF	TGTGCCAGTAGTATAGAAAACCTATCGGGGACCAATCAGCCCCAGCATTTT
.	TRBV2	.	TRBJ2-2	CASSVQGGSTGELFF	TGTGCCAGCAGTGTACAGGGGGGGAGCACCGGGGAGCTGTTTTTT
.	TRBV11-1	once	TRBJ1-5	CASSASSNQPQHF	TGTGCCAGCAGCGCTTCAAGCAATCAGCCCCAGCATTTT
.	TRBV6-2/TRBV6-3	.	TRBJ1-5	CASSQQGPQPQHF	TGTGCCAGCAGTCAGCAGGGACCCCAGCCCCAGCATTTT
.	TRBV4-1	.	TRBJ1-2	CASSQGTVNYGYTF	TGCGCCAGCAGCCAAGGGACGGTCAACTATGGCTACACCTTC
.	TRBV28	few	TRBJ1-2	CASRPGILYGYTF	TGTGCCAGCAGGCCAGGGATCCTCTATGGCTACACCTTC
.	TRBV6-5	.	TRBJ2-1	CASSLFRGEQFF	TGTGCCAGCAGTTTGTTCAGAGGTGAGCAGTTCTTC
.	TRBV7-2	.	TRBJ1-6	CASSPPAVYNSPLHF	TGTGCCAGCAGCCCTCCGGCAGTCTATAATTCACCCCTCCACTTT
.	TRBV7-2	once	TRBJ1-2	CASSSWTSGHGYTF	TGTGCCAGCAGCTCTTGGACCTCGGGTCATGGCTACACCTTC
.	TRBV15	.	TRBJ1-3	CATRTVIEGTGNTIYF	TGTGCCACCCGGACAGTTATAGAGGGGACTGGAAACACCATATATTTT